This paragraph covers one T cell receptor (beta chain) sequence. Its target is not known. Generated by immunoSEQ multiplex PCR, the TCRdb table keeps only in-frame clones and is missing some. The data show 35,000 to 50,000 clones, about 95% seen once. These data belong to a study of Tregs in tolerant kidney transplant recipients. The wider study: CD4+CD25+CD127- cells came from approximately three-day belatacept mixed lymphocyte reactions, some with approximately 5-day graft donor restimulation. General study results and limits: The small number of patients limits these findings pending further validation.

V was pared by 2 bases and J by 10 bases, with 16 bases of the junction left unmatched. The germline V gene encodes CDR1 SGHNT and CDR2 YYREEE (reference sequence). The CDR3 has 17 residues. The chain employs TRBV5-4 and TRBJ1-1, with 11 positions matching TRBD1. The sequencing input was Tregs from blood cultured with allogeneic cells. This TCR derives from a human donor in good health. DNA for the CDR3: TGTGCCAGCAGCTTTTCGAGGACAGGGGGCGAAAGTTTGGGAGCTTTCTTT. Translation: CASSFSRTGGESLGAFF.